Presented here are 15 T cell receptor beta chains from one specimen sequenced in a study of regulatory T cells in long-lasting Graves disease. The sample's time point: persistent/refractory GD, antithyroid drugs over 5 years with positive TRAb. RNA extracted from PBMCs served as the sequencing template. Construction of the TCR beta libraries employed iRepertoire HTBI primers in conjunction with Arm-PCR of CDR3 regions. TCRdb re-called the multiplex PCR reads through MiXCR, storing one row per CDR3 protein. The table shows roughly 450,000 distinct CDR3 sequences, with about 25% occurring only once. The sequenced sample was peripheral blood mononuclear cells (PBMCs), obtained when the disease was refractory, from a patient treated with antithyroid drugs. These receptor sequences come from a female donor with Graves disease.

This clonotype was seen a handful of times. The chain employs TRBV19 and TRBJ2-2; 9 nucleotides agree with TRBD2. The CDR3 runs 16 residues. V gave up 2 bases and J gave up 3 bases; unmatched junction bases: 4. Germline V gene sequence: CDR1 LNHDA, CDR2 SQIVND (reference sequence). The CDR3 protein is CASSISSGSHTGELFF. The DNA of the CDR3 is TGTGCCAGTAGTATAAGTAGCGGGAGTCACACCGGGGAGCTGTTTTTT.

The chain is built from TRBV28 and TRBJ2-5; 7 nucleotides agree with TRBD2. Germline assignment: CDR1 MDHEN and CDR2 SYDVKM. This CDR3 contains 14 residues. The trim removed 3 bases at V and 3 bases at J, leaving 4 bases unmatched. The CDR3 region is CASSFFSGKETQYF. The CDR3 DNA follows: TGTGCCAGCAGTTTTTTCAGCGGGAAAGAGACCCAGTACTTC.

This clonotype has a handful of counts. The V and J genes are TRBV28 and TRBJ1-6; the D gene is possibly TRBD1 (5 bases). The CDR3 has 17 amino acids. The germline gives CDR1 MDHEN, CDR2 SYDVKM. The V end was cut by 6 bases, the J end by 0 bases, with 15 bases between. The chain's CDR3 is CASSDGGLSSYNSPLHF. Here the CDR3 DNA reads TGTGCCAGCAGCGACGGGGGGTTGAGCTCCTATAATTCACCCCTCCACTTT.

This clonotype has just a few counts. The V and J genes are TRBV24-1 and TRBJ2-5, with 8 bases aligning to TRBD1. This CDR3 comprises 15 residues. V lost 3 bases to trimming and J lost 5 bases; unmatched junction nucleotides: 7. Germline loops: CDR1 KGHDR, CDR2 SFDVKD. CDR3: CATSDPGQGVETQYF. The CDR3 region has the DNA TGTGCCACCAGTGATCCAGGACAGGGTGTCGAGACCCAGTACTTC.

The chain combines TRBV15 with TRBJ2-7; 10 bases are shared with TRBD2. Germline CDR1 reads LNHNV; CDR2 reads YYDKDF (reference sequence). The length of the CDR3 is 17 residues. J was trimmed by 0 bases and V by 3 bases; bases with no gene match: 8. The CDR3 protein is CATSRESASGSSYEQYF. The CDR3 DNA is TGTGCCACCAGCAGGGAGAGCGCTAGCGGGAGCTCCTACGAGCAGTACTTC.

Many counts were recorded for this clonotype. This chain uses TRBV28 with TRBJ1-1, with D perhaps matching TRBD1 (6 bases). The V end was cut by 1 base, the J end by 2 bases, with 8 bases between. The CDR3 spans 14 residues. Germline V gene sequence: CDR1 MDHEN, CDR2 SYDVKM. The CDR3 is CASSLLGTNTEAFF. The CDR3 DNA sequence: TGTGCCAGCAGTTTATTGGGGACAAACACTGAAGCTTTCTTT.

This clonotype was counted between two and nine times. This chain connects TRBV14 to TRBJ2-5, with D perhaps being TRBD1 or TRBD2 (6 bases each). CDR1 is SGHDN, CDR2 FVKESK, per germline. This CDR3 is built from 16 residues. The V end was cut by 4 bases, the J end by 5 bases, with 20 bases between. CDR3 coding DNA: TGTGCCAGCAGCCGGCGGGACACCGTTCCGTGGGAGACCCAGTACTTC. Amino acids: CASSRRDTVPWETQYF.

V and J are TRBV7-9 and TRBJ2-1; D gene ambiguous. The CDR3 contains 12 residues. Germline loops: CDR1 SEHNR, CDR2 FQNEAQ (reference sequence). The germline V and J ends were trimmed by 5 bases and 10 bases, with 12 bases remaining between them. The DNA for the CDR3 is TGTGCCAGCAGCATCCTCATGGGAGAGCAGTTCTTC. Translation: CASSILMGEQFF.

The table lists this clonotype with many counts. This chain joins TRBV29-1 and TRBJ1-2; TRBD1 is a possible D gene (6 bases). The V end was cut by 7 bases, the J end by 4 bases, with 16 bases between. In germline, CDR1 is SQVTM, CDR2 ANQGSEA. The CDR3 is 13 amino acids. The DNA of the CDR3 is TGCAGCGCCGAACGTGGCAGGGGCTATGGCTACACCTTC. Amino acids: CSAERGRGYGYTF.

This clonotype came up many times. This rearrangement joins TRBV2 to TRBJ2-7; 8 bases fit TRBD1. The CDR3 has 15 amino acids. Per germline, CDR1 SNHLY and CDR2 FYNNEI. V dropped 6 bases and J dropped 0; count of bases not matched to a gene: 7. This chain's CDR3 is CASSSLTGASYEQYF. The DNA for the CDR3 is TGTGCCAGCAGCTCCCTGACAGGGGCCTCCTACGAGCAGTACTTC.

This clonotype was picked up a small number of times. A junction boundary mismatches the germline segment, possibly from a read error. The chain joins TRBV6-1 to TRBJ1-1; 7 nucleotides align to TRBD1. This CDR3 contains 17 residues. Germline V gene sequence: CDR1 MNHNS, CDR2 SASEGT. In nucleotides, the CDR3 is TGTGCCAGCACACCAAACGCCGGGACAGTCTTGAACACTGAAGCTTGCTTT. Its protein is CASTPNAGTVLNTEACF.

The V and J genes are TRBV15 and TRBJ2-5, with D possibly called TRBD1 or TRBD2 (5 bases each). The V and J ends lost 1 base and 4 bases respectively, with 7 bases between them. From germline, CDR1 is LNHNV and CDR2 YYDKDF (reference sequence). CDR3 length: 13 amino acids. The CDR3 sequence: CATSRVRGETQYF. CDR3 nucleotides: TGTGCCACCAGCAGAGTGAGGGGAGAGACCCAGTACTTC.

The chain is built from TRBV19 and TRBJ1-1; D is possibly TRBD1 (6 bases). Trimming removed 5 bases at V and 1 base at J, with 17 bases between. The CDR3 has 16 amino acids. Germline CDR1 and CDR2: LNHDA and SQIVND (reference sequence). CDR3 sequence reads: CASSLAEDSWNTEAFF. The DNA of the CDR3 is TGTGCCAGTAGTCTAGCCGAGGACAGCTGGAACACTGAAGCTTTCTTT. The full variable domain, rest sourced from reference TRBV19 and TRBJ1-1, is DGGITQSPKYLFRKEGQNVTLSCEQNLNHDAMYWYRQDPGQGLRLIYYSQIVNDFQKGDIAEGYSVSREKKESFPLTVTSAQKNPTAFYLCASSLAEDSWNTEAFFGQGTRLTVV.

This clonotype came up a few times. The gene calls are TRBV3-1 and TRBJ1-5; D unclear. V was shortened by 2 bases and J by 4 bases, with 6 bases between the two germline ends. CDR1 and CDR2 from the germline V gene are LGHDT and YNNKEL (reference sequence). The CDR3 covers 13 residues. DNA of the CDR3: TGTGCCAGCAGCCAATTCCGAAATCAGCCCCAGCATTTT. This encodes CASSQFRNQPQHF.

This clonotype showed up many times. V usage is TRBV29-1 and J usage is TRBJ1-1; TRBD1 matches 7 bases. CDR3 length: 13 residues. Germline CDR1 reads SQVTM; CDR2 reads ANQGSEA. With 6 bases clipped from V and 10 bases from J, the junction kept 14 bases outside the gene matches. CDR3 bases: TGCAGCGTAAAGAGGAAACAGGGGTTGGTAGCTTTCTTT. Its protein is CSVKRKQGLVAFF. The entire variable domain, with the rest obtained from reference TRBV29-1 and TRBJ1-1, is as follows: SAVISQKPSRDICQRGTSLTIQCQVDSQVTMMFWYRQQPGQSLTLIATANQGSEATYESGFVIDKFPISRPNLTFSTLTVSNMSPEDSSIYLCSVKRKQGLVAFFGQGTRLTVV.